These 28 T cell receptor beta chains were sequenced from one sample in a study of shared clonotypes between healthy human individuals. The assay was immunoSEQ multiplex PCR, and TCRdb's table has in-frame clones only and misses some. This table has about 1 million clones, about 77% appearing once. Material: memory CD4+ T cells sorted from blood. Subset defined: CD45RA-negative fraction. Receptor source: a man younger than 30 in good health.

The chain is built from TRBV7-2 and TRBJ2-1; D is undetermined. Germline-derived CDR1 and CDR2 are SGHTA and FQGNSA. V was trimmed by 3 bases and J by 2 bases, leaving 11 bases between them. The CDR3 consists of 15 residues. The CDR3 loop is CASSFAPKPYNEQFF. The CDR3 DNA reads as TGTGCCAGCAGCTTTGCCCCCAAGCCCTACAATGAGCAGTTCTTC.

In the case of this clone: Other DNA sequences in this specimen translate into the identical CDR3. V is TRBV7-9 and J is TRBJ1-4, with D possibly being TRBD1 (6 bases). This CDR3 comprises 16 residues. Deletions cut 0 bases from V and 8 bases from J, with 16 bases between. The germline CDR1 and CDR2 sequences are SEHNR and FQNEAQ (reference sequence). Written as DNA, the CDR3 is TGTGCCAGCAGCTTAGCTGGGGCAGGGGCAAACGAAAAACTGTTTTTT. Translating it yields CASSLAGAGANEKLFF.

This clone was detected only once. V and J are TRBV5-8 and TRBJ1-5; D not certain. This CDR3 region has 16 residues. CDR1 is SGHTS, CDR2 YDEGEE, per germline. Trimming shortened V by 0 bases and J by 3 bases, and 13 bases separated the two germline ends. The CDR3 here is CASSLVDGFINQPQHF. The CDR3 DNA reads as TGTGCCAGCAGCTTGGTCGACGGCTTCATCAATCAGCCCCAGCATTTT.

The chain carries TRBV27 and TRBJ2-1, with 10 bases fitting TRBD2. The CDR3 totals 18 residues. Trimming took 2 bases from V and 3 from J; bases not matched to a gene: 10. Germline CDR1 is MNHEY and CDR2 is SMNVEV (reference sequence). The chain's CDR3 is CASSLRGMGLAIYNEQFF. For the CDR3, the DNA is TGTGCCAGCAGTTTACGAGGGATGGGACTAGCGATCTACAATGAGCAGTTCTTC.

Note on this clone: At one end the junction does not follow the germline gene, possibly because of a read error. This chain links TRBV7-7 with TRBJ2-5; 7 bases are a match to TRBD2. The V gene's germline CDR1 is SSHAT and CDR2 FNYEAQ (reference sequence). This CDR3 comprises 13 residues. CDR3 nucleotides: TGTGCTAGCAGCCCAGGACTAGTGGAGACCCAGTACTTC. This translates into CASSPGLVETQYF.

The V and J genes are TRBV5-4 and TRBJ1-3; 11 bases fit TRBD1. V lost 0 bases to trimming and J lost 4 bases; unmatched junction nucleotides: 3. This CDR3 spans 16 amino acids. The germline CDR1 and CDR2 sequences are SGHNT and YYREEE (reference sequence). This CDR3 reads CASSLDGTGGGNTIYF. In nucleotides, the CDR3 is TGTGCCAGCAGCTTGGATGGGACAGGGGGAGGAAACACCATATATTTT.

The gene calls are TRBV28 and TRBJ1-6; 7 bases line up with TRBD1. This CDR3 has 15 residues. V was pared by 3 bases and J by 7 bases, with 6 bases of the junction left unmatched. Germline values: CDR1 MDHEN, CDR2 SYDVKM. CDR3 in DNA: TGTGCCAGCAGTTTTAGGGGGCTCCCAAATTCACCCCTCCACTTT. Its translation is CASSFRGLPNSPLHF.

DNA of the CDR3: TGCGCCAGCAGCCGACAGGGGATGGGTTCGGGCAATGAGCAGTTCTTC. Protein product: CASSRQGMGSGNEQFF. The chain carries TRBV5-1 and TRBJ2-1; 8 positions match TRBD1. The V gene's germline CDR1 is SGHRS and CDR2 YFSETQ. The CDR3 extends over 16 amino acids. V shed 4 bases, J shed 6 bases, and the junction held 12 bases outside the gene matches.

CDR3 nucleotide sequence: TGCGCCAGCAGCATTTCCCGGGACAGGGGTTTGAACACTGAAGCTTTCTTT. Encoded protein: CASSISRDRGLNTEAFF. The genes are TRBV4-1 and TRBJ1-1; TRBD1 agrees at 10 bases. Germline CDR1 reads MGHRA; CDR2 reads YSYEKL. The CDR3 spans 17 residues. V gave up 5 bases and J gave up 0 bases; unmatched junction bases: 9.

V is TRBV18 and J is TRBJ2-1; 8 positions match TRBD1. The CDR3 loop spans 14 amino acids. The germline CDR1 and CDR2 sequences are KGHSH and LQKENI. The J segment lost 8 bases and the V segment lost 6 bases, leaving 9 bases of the junction unmatched. CDR3 coding DNA: TGTGCCAGCTCTCAGGACAGGGCGGGCGATGAGCAGTTCTTC. It codes for CASSQDRAGDEQFF.

This clone was seen a few times. The chain couples TRBV2 to TRBJ1-6, with D hard to call. Germline CDR1 reads SNHLY; CDR2 reads FYNNEI. The CDR3 sequence is 16 residues long. V gave up 10 bases and J gave up 0 bases, with 16 bases separating them. The CDR3 reads CATRAKYSSYNSPLHF. The CDR3 coding sequence is TGTGCCACCCGGGCTAAATACAGCTCCTATAATTCACCCCTCCACTTT.

The sample holds a few counts of this clone. The chain combines TRBV27 with TRBJ2-5, with D possibly matching TRBD2 (6 bases). With 6 bases removed from V and 4 bases from J, the gap between germline ends came to 15 bases. The CDR3 has 14 residues. Per the germline V gene, CDR1 is MNHEY and CDR2 is SMNVEV (reference sequence). CDR3: CASSPLSGGETQYF. In DNA, the CDR3 is TGTGCCAGCAGCCCTTTATCCGGGGGAGAGACCCAGTACTTC.

Note on this clone: This sample includes further DNA sequences coding for the same CDR3. Here the CDR3 DNA reads TGTGCCAGCAGCCCCGGGGGGGAAGAGACCCAGTACTTC. Encoded protein: CASSPGGEETQYF. V usage is TRBV5-6 and J usage is TRBJ2-5; 8 bases fit TRBD2. The germline V gene has CDR1 SGHDT and CDR2 YYEEEE. This CDR3 has 13 amino acids. Trimming removed 4 bases from V and 3 bases from J; junction bases left unmatched: 2.

V gene TRBV30 combines with J gene TRBJ1-3, with D maybe TRBD1 (5 bases). CDR1 is GTSNPN, CDR2 SVGIG, per germline (reference sequence). The CDR3 loop spans 14 amino acids. V was trimmed by 5 bases and J by 0 bases, leaving 11 bases between them. The CDR3 DNA is TGTGCCTGGGGGACGGGGGGCTCTGGAAACACCATATATTTT. This translates into CAWGTGGSGNTIYF.

This chain uses TRBV2 with TRBJ2-2; possibly TRBD2 for D (6 bases). V was cut by 7 bases and J by 0 bases, with 9 bases left in between. Germline assignment: CDR1 SNHLY and CDR2 FYNNEI. The CDR3 totals 14 residues. The CDR3 region has the DNA TGTGCCAGCATGGAGGGAGCGAACACCGGGGAGCTGTTTTTT. Translated, it gives CASMEGANTGELFF.

This clone appeared once. The rearrangement joins TRBV21-1 to TRBJ2-4. TRBV21-1 corresponds to a pseudogene. CDR3 length: 18 residues. CDR3 sequence (DNA): TGTGCCAGCAGCAAAGGCACAACGTCGGTGTTAGCCAAAAACATTCAGTACTTC. This sequence encodes CASSKGTTSVLAKNIQYF.

The V call is TRBV6-1, the J call TRBJ2-3; weak D call: TRBD1 (5 bases). Germline V CDR1 and CDR2: MNHNS, SASEGT. The CDR3 covers 14 residues. V lost 1 base and J lost 5, with 10 bases in between. The CDR3 is CASSEVGRGDTQYF. CDR3 coding DNA: TGTGCCAGCAGTGAAGTGGGGCGCGGAGATACGCAGTATTTT.

This sequence joins TRBV19 and TRBJ1-4, with TRBD1 matching 7 bases. CDR1 LNHDA and CDR2 SQIVND come from the germline V gene (reference sequence). The CDR3 has 15 residues. The trim removed 6 bases at V and 0 bases at J, leaving 4 bases unmatched. CDR3 nucleotides: TGTGCCAGTAGCGGACAGGTTTCAACTAATGAAAAACTGTTTTTT. It is translated as CASSGQVSTNEKLFF.

This clone was detected once. The gene calls are TRBV7-2 and TRBJ2-5, with TRBD2 matching 9 bases. The CDR3 spans 16 residues. Germline CDR1 and CDR2: SGHTA and FQGNSA. The V gene end was trimmed by 2 bases and the J gene end by 2 bases; junction bases not matched to a gene: 6. DNA of the CDR3: TGTGCCAGCAGCTTACTAGCGGGAATCATTCAAGAGACCCAGTACTTC. It codes for CASSLLAGIIQETQYF.

The chain has TRBV9 and TRBJ2-3; 9 nucleotides match TRBD1. This CDR3 region has 13 residues. The V gene's germline CDR1 is SGDLS and CDR2 YYNGEE. V trimming: 7 bases; J trimming: 4 bases; junction bases outside the gene matches: 4. The CDR3 loop reads CASGTGTPDTQYF. As DNA, the CDR3 is TGTGCCAGCGGGACAGGGACCCCAGATACGCAGTATTTT. Using reference TRBV9 and TRBJ2-3 for the parts outside the CDR3, the full variable domain is DSGVTQTPKHLITATGQRVTLRCSPRSGDLSVYWYQQSLDQGLQFLIQYYNGEERAKGNILERFSAQQFPDLHSELNLSSLELGDSALYFCASGTGTPDTQYFGPGTRLTVL.

This clone was seen a few times. DNA of the CDR3: TGTGCTAGTGGTTTGGTGGGCCAGACCCAGTACTTC. Residues: CASGLVGQTQYF. The chain carries TRBV12-5 and TRBJ2-5, with D hard to call. The V gene's germline CDR1 is LGHNT and CDR2 FRNRAP. This CDR3 has 12 amino acids. V was trimmed by 0 bases and J by 6 bases, leaving 5 bases between them. The variable domain in full, completed from reference TRBV12-5 and TRBJ2-5, reads DARVTQTPRHKVTEMGQEVTMRCQPILGHNTVFWYRQTMMQGLELLAYFRNRAPLDDSGMPKDRFSAEMPDATLATLKIQPSEPRDSAVYFCASGLVGQTQYFGPGTRLLVL.

The CDR3 DNA reads TGTGCCAGTAGTCTACCCCTTGGACAGGGGGCGAACGAGCAGTACTTC. Protein sequence: CASSLPLGQGANEQYF. The rearrangement joins TRBV19 to TRBJ2-7, with 11 positions matching TRBD1. In germline, CDR1 is LNHDA, CDR2 SQIVND (reference sequence). With 5 bases clipped from V and 5 bases from J, the junction kept 11 bases outside the gene matches. The CDR3 loop spans 16 amino acids. Full variable domain (rest looked up from reference TRBV19 and TRBJ2-7): DGGITQSPKYLFRKEGQNVTLSCEQNLNHDAMYWYRQDPGQGLRLIYYSQIVNDFQKGDIAEGYSVSREKKESFPLTVTSAQKNPTAFYLCASSLPLGQGANEQYFGPGTRLTVT.

The CDR3 DNA reads as TGTGCCAGTAGATACAGGGAAGCCAAAAACATTCAGTACTTC. Protein sequence: CASRYREAKNIQYF. The chain employs TRBV19 and TRBJ2-4, with D tentatively TRBD1 (6 bases). Trimming took off 6 bases at V and 0 bases at J, with 9 bases between the two ends. Germline-derived CDR1 and CDR2 are LNHDA and SQIVND (reference sequence). The CDR3 consists of 14 residues.

The rearrangement links TRBV5-8 to TRBJ2-5; D gene uncertain. This CDR3 has 14 amino acids. The V gene lost 2 bases and the J gene lost 1 base, with 9 bases spanning the gap. CDR1 and CDR2 (germline): SGHTS, YDEGEE. The CDR3, as DNA: TGTGCCAGCAGCTTAAGCTGGGCCCAAGAGACCCAGTACTTC. It encodes CASSLSWAQETQYF.

V usage is TRBV5-1 and J usage is TRBJ2-5, with 8 positions matching TRBD2. CDR1 and CDR2 from the germline V gene are SGHRS and YFSETQ. Unmatched junction bases numbered 9, after V lost 4 bases and J lost 1 base. The CDR3 consists of 16 residues. The CDR3 reads CASSPSPTSGQETQYF. The CDR3 DNA reads TGCGCCAGCAGCCCGAGCCCCACTAGCGGCCAAGAGACCCAGTACTTC.

This chain joins TRBV7-8 and TRBJ2-7; TRBD2 matches at 12 bases. Germline assignment: CDR1 SGHVS and CDR2 FQNEAQ. Unmatched junction bases numbered 6, after V lost 3 bases and J lost 0 bases. The CDR3 loop spans 17 amino acids. CDR3 nucleotides: TGTGCCAGCAGCTTCAGGACTAGCGGGACCAGCTCCTACGAGCAGTACTTC. Protein product: CASSFRTSGTSSYEQYF. The full variable domain, completed using reference TRBV7-8 and TRBJ2-7, is GAGVSQSPRYKVAKRGQDVALRCDPISGHVSLFWYQQALGQGPEFLTYFQNEAQLDKSGLPSDRFFAERPEGSVSTLKIQRTQQEDSAVYLCASSFRTSGTSSYEQYFGPGTRLTVT.

The chain recombines TRBV5-4 with TRBJ2-1, with a tentative D call TRBD2 (6 bases). V lost 3 bases to trimming and J lost 2 bases, with 15 bases between them. The CDR3 totals 16 residues. In germline, CDR1 is SGHNT, CDR2 YYREEE (reference sequence). CDR3: CASSSPPAGAYNEQFF. The CDR3 nucleotides are TGTGCCAGCAGCTCCCCTCCAGCGGGTGCCTACAATGAGCAGTTCTTC.

A single count supports this clone. J is TRBJ2-7 and V is TRBV6-5; TRBD1 is a possible D gene (6 bases). Between the trimmed V and J ends, which lost 3 bases and 0 bases, there was a span of 12 bases. CDR3 length: 15 residues. CDR1 is MNHEY and CDR2 is SVGAGI in the germline V gene. The CDR3 loop reads CASSYNRGGSYEQYF. Here the CDR3 DNA reads TGTGCCAGCAGTTATAATAGAGGGGGCTCCTACGAGCAGTACTTC.